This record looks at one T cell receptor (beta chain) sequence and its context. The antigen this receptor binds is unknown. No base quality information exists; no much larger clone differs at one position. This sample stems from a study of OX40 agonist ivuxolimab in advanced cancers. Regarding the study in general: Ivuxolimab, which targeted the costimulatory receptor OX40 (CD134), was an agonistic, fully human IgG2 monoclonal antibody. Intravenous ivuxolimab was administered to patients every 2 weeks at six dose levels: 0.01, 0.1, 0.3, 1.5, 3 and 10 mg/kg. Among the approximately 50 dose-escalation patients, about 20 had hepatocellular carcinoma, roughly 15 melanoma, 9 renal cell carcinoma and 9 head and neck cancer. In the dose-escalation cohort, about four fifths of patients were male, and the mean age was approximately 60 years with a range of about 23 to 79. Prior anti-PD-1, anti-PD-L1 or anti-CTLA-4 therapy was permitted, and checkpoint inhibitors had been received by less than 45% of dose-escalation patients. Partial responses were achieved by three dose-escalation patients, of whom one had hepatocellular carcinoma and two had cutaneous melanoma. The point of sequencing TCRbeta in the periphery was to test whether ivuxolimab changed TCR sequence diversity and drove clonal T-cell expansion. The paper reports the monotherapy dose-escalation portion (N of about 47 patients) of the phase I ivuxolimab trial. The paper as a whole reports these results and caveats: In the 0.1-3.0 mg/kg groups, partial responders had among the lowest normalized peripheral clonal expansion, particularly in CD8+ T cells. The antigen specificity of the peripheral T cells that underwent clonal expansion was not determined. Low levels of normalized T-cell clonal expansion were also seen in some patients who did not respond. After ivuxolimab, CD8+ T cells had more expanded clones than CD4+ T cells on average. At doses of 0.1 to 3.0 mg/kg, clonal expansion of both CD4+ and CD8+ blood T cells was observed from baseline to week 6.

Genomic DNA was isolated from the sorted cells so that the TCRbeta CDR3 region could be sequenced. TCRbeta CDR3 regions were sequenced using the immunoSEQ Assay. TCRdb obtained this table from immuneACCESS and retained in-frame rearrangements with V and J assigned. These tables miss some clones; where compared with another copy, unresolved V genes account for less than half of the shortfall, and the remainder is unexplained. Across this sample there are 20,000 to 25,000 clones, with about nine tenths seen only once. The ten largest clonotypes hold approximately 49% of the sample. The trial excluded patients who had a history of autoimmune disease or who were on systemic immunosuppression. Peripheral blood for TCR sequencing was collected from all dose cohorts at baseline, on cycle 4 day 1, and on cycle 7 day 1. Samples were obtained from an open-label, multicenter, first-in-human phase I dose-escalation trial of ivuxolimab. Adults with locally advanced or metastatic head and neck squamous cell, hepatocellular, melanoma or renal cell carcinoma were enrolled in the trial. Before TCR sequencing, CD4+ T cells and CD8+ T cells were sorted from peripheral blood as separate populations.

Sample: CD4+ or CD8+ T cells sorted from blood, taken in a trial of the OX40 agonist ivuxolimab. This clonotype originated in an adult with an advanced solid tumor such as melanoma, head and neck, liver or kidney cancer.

The CDR3 in this case is CASSLGVLSTDTQYF. The nucleotide sequence is given as TGTGCCAGCAGCTTAGGCGTTTTAAGCACAGATACGCAGTATTTT. The sequence joins TRBV7-9 to TRBJ2-3, with the D gene uncertain. The germline V gene (reference sequence) gives CDR1 as SEHNR and CDR2 as FQNEAQ. V is shortened by 1 base, J by 0 bases, and the region joining them spans 8 bases. The CDR3, from cysteine to phenylalanine, totals 15 residues. Of all the DNA, just the CDR3 is kept, 45 bases in frame from base 1. Beyond the CDR3, the reference TRBV7-9 and TRBJ2-3 genes provide the residues; the full variable domain reads: DTGVSQNPRHKITKRGQNVTFRCDPISEHNRLYWYRQTLGQGPEFLTYFQNEAQLEKSRLLSDRFSAERPKGSFSTLEIQRTEQGDSAMYLCASSLGVLSTDTQYFGPGTRLTVL.